One T cell receptor beta chain is described in this entry. This clonotype was picked up a small number of times. This clone's antigen is unknown. Per-nucleotide qualities are absent, and no much larger clonotype sits a single base away. This record comes from a study of blood T cells in healthy people across ages (dated by TCRdb to about 2015). Broadly, across the study: In model experiments, template switching captured about one uniquely barcoded TCR beta cDNA molecule for every two T cells. Using deep sequencing normalized with unique cDNA molecular identifiers, the study measured how TCR beta repertoire diversity changes with age. The donors were split into four age groups: young (average 16 years), middle-aged (over 35), aged (approximately 59) and long-lived (about 74). To avoid experimental bias, donors of different ages were distributed randomly across sequencing lanes. Two additional independent replicas of 1 million unique cDNA reads from the same blood draw were analyzed for two donors (one aged 18 to 30 and one aged 80 or older).

Relative to germline, V is missing 1 base and J is missing 0 bases, with 5 bases of the junction outside any gene match. Looking up the germline V gene (reference sequence) yields CDR1 DFQATT and CDR2 SNEGSKA. Taken from cysteine to phenylalanine, the CDR3 has 15 residues. Only CDR3 DNA is held: 45 bases, read in frame from base 1. The donors were roughly 40 Caucasian individuals from Russia, aged roughly 6 to 100 years, who were systemically healthy. About 9.6 milliliters of peripheral blood were collected from each donor into EDTA-treated Vacutainer tubes. Ficoll-Paque density-gradient centrifugation was used to isolate PBMCs, with at least 7 million obtained per sample. Trizol reagent was used to extract total RNA from the PBMCs, yielding at least 6 micrograms per sample. For every donor, flow cytometry on a PBMC aliquot measured the percentage of naive CD45RAhigh/CD27high T cells. What the authors observed across the whole study: As age increased, observed TCR beta diversity per million T cells dropped in a roughly linear way, and a significant reduction was already evident by age around 41. Compared with the aged group, the long-lived group had more naive CD4+ T cells, fewer expanded clones and increased TCR diversity, a pattern suggesting age selection. A strong correlation was found between observed TCR beta diversity and the percentage of naive T cells measured by flow cytometry. Donor CMV infection status was unknown, potentially confounding age-related changes in expanded clonotypes. Since profiling was done on bulk unsorted PBMCs, naive and antigen-experienced compartments could not be conclusively compared. Estimates of total diversity based on one million sequenced T cells were regarded as lower bounds and as underestimates.

Receptors were amplified or captured by 5' RACE. The run used an Illumina HiSeq 2500. The second PCR ran for about 7 to 11 cycles and used a J-beta primer mix along with a sample-barcoded 5' primer. A unique molecular identifier was introduced onto each TCR beta cDNA molecule by a template-switch 5' adaptor carrying 12 random nucleotides. At least 2.5 million CDR3-containing paired-end reads were obtained from each sample. First-strand cDNA synthesis was performed from all RNA using the Mint cDNA synthesis kit, with priming by a TRBC-specific oligonucleotide. After uracil-DNA glycosylase treatment, a first 18-cycle PCR used universal primers M1SS and BC2_uni_R on all cDNA. The published analysis was carried out like this. For normalization, 1 million high-quality reads were randomly selected from each sample, with every read carrying a distinct molecular identifier. Instead of being binned into consensus sequences, reads with shared molecular identifiers were discarded. MiTCR, run with a Q25 quality threshold and the strictest error-elimination algorithm, handled CDR3 identification, clonotype clustering and error correction. A nonparametric unseen species model with Euler transformation was used to estimate a lower bound on total TCR beta diversity. TCRdb's own reprocessing of the public reads used fastp at Q25 and MiXCR and kept productive beta chains. Each CDR3 protein appears once, grouped with its most common genes and DNA. It is TCRdb's table, rather than the study itself, that gives the V and J calls and clone size. The sample includes around 1,100,000 distinct CDR3 sequences, with around two fifths observed a single time. The ten largest clones represent around 13% of the sample.

This sequence was found in a man aged 18 to 29 in good health. The rearranged segments are TRBV20-1 and TRBJ2-7; 8 central bases correspond to TRBD1. Sequenced material: blood. CDR3 protein: CSARVRDRSSYEQYF. The nucleotide sequence is TGCAGTGCTAGAGTCAGGGACAGGAGCTCCTACGAGCAGTACTTC.